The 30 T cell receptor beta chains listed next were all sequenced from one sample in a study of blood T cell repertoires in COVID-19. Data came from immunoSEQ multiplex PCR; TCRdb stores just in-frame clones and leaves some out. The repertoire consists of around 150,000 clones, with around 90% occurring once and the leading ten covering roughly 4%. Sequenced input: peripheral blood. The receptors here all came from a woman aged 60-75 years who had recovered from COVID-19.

The CDR3: CASSLDGAGAAGELFF. CDR3 nucleotides: TGTGCCAGCAGCTTGGATGGTGCGGGGGCCGCCGGGGAGCTGTTTTTT. The V call is TRBV5-4, the J call TRBJ2-2; weak D call: TRBD2 (7 bases). This CDR3 has 16 residues. The V end was cut by 0 bases, the J end by 6 bases, with 15 bases between. Germline assignment: CDR1 SGHNT and CDR2 YYREEE (reference sequence).

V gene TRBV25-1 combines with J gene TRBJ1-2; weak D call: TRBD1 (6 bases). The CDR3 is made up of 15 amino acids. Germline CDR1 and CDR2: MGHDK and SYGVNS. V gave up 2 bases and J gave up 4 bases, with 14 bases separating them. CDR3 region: CASSEPSDSFYGYTF. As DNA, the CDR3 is TGTGCCAGCAGTGAACCCTCGGACAGTTTCTATGGCTACACCTTC.

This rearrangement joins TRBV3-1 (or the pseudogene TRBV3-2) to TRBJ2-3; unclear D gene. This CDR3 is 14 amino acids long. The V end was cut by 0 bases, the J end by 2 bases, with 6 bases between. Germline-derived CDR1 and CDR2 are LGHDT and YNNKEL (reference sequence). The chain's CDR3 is CASSQDLVTDTQYF. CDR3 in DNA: TGTGCCAGCAGCCAAGACCTAGTCACAGATACGCAGTATTTT.

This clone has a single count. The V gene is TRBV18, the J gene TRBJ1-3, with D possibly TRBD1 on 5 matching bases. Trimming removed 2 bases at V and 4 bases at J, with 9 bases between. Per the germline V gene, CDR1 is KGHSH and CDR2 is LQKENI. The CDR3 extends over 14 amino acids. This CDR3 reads CASSPGGAGNTIYF. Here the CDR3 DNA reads TGTGCCAGCTCACCAGGAGGGGCCGGAAACACCATATATTTT.

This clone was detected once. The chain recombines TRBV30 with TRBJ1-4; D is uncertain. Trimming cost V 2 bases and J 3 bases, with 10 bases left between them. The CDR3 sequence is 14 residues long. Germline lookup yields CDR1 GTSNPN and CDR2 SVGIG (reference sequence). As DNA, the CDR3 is TGTGCCTGGAGTCCGCAGGTGGCTAATGAAAAACTGTTTTTT. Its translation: CAWSPQVANEKLFF. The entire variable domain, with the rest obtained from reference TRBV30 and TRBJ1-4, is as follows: SQTIHQWPATLVQPVGSPLSLECTVEGTSNPNLYWYRQAAGRGLQLLFYSVGIGQISSEVPQNLSASRPQDRQFILSSKKLLLSDSGFYLCAWSPQVANEKLFFGSGTQLSVL.

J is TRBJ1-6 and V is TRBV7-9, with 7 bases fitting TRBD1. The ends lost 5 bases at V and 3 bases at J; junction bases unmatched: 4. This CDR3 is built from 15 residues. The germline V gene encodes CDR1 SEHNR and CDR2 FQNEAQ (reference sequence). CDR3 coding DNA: TGTGCCAGCAGCACGGGACAGTACTATAATTCACCCCTCCACTTT. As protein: CASSTGQYYNSPLHF.

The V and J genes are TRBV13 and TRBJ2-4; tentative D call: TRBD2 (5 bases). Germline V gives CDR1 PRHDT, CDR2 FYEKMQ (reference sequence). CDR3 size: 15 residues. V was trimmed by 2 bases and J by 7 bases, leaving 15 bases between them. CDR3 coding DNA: TGTGCCAGCAGCTTAAAAGGGTTTGGGGAGAACATTCAGTACTTC. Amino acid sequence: CASSLKGFGENIQYF.

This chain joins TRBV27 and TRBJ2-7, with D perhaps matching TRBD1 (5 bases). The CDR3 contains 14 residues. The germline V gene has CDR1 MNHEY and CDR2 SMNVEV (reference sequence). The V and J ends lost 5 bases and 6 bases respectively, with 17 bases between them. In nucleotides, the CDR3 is TGTGCCAGCAGTCCCGAAAAAGCCAGGGTCGAGCAGTACTTC. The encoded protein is CASSPEKARVEQYF.

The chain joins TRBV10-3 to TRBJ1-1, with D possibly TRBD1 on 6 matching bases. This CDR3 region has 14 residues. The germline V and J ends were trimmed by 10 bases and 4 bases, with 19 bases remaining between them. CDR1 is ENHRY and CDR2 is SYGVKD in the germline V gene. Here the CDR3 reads CATTPIQGRTEAFF. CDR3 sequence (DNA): TGTGCCACCACCCCTATACAGGGTCGCACTGAAGCTTTCTTT.

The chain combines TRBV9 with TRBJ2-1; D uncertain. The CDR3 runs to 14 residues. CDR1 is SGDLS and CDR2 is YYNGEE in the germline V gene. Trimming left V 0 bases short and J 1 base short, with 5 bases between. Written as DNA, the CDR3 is TGTGCCAGCAGCGTAGACAGTTCCTACAATGAGCAGTTCTTC. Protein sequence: CASSVDSSYNEQFF. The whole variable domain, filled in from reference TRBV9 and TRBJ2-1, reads DSGVTQTPKHLITATGQRVTLRCSPRSGDLSVYWYQQSLDQGLQFLIQYYNGEERAKGNILERFSAQQFPDLHSELNLSSLELGDSALYFCASSVDSSYNEQFFGPGTRLTVL.

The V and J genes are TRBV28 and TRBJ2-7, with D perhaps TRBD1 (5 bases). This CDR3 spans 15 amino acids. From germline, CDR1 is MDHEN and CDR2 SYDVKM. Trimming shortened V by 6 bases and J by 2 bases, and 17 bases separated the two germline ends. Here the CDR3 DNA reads TGTGCCAGCAGCCCCATAGGGGCGGTAGCCTACGAGCAGTACTTC. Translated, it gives CASSPIGAVAYEQYF.

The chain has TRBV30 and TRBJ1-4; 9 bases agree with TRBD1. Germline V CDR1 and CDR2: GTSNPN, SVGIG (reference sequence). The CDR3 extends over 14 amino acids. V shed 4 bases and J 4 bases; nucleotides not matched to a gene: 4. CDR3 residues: CAWIPGQGNEKLFF. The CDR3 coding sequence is TGTGCCTGGATTCCGGGACAGGGTAATGAAAAACTGTTTTTT.

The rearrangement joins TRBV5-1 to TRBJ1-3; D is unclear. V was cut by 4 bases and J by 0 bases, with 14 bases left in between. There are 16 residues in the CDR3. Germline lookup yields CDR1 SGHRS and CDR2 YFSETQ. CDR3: CASSPGTWSSGNTIYF. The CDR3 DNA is TGCGCCAGCAGCCCTGGCACCTGGAGCTCTGGAAACACCATATATTTT.

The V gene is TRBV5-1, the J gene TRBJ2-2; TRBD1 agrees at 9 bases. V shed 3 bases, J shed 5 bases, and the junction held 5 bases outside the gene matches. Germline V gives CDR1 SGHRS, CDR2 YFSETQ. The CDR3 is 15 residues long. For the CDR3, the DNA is TGCGCCAGCAGCTCAGGACAGGGGATAACCGGGGAGCTGTTTTTT. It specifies CASSSGQGITGELFF.

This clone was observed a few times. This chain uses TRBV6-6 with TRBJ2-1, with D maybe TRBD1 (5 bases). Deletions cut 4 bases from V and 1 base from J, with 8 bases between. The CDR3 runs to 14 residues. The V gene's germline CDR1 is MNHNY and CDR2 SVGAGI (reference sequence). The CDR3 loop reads CASSLSGSYNEQFF. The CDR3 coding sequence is TGTGCCAGCAGTTTGTCAGGGTCCTACAATGAGCAGTTCTTC.

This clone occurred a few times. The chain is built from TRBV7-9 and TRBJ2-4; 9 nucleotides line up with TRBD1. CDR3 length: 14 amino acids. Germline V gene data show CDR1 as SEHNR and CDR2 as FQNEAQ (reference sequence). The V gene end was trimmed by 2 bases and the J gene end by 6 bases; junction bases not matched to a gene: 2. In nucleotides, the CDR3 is TGTGCCAGCAGCTTATCGACAGGGGGAAACATTCAGTACTTC. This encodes CASSLSTGGNIQYF.

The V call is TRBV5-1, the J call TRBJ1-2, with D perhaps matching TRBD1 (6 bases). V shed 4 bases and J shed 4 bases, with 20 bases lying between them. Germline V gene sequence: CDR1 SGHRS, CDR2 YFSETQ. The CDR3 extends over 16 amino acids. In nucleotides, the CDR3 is TGCGCCAGCAGCCCAAACTCCCAACCAGGGGTCTATGGCTACACCTTC. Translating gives CASSPNSQPGVYGYTF.

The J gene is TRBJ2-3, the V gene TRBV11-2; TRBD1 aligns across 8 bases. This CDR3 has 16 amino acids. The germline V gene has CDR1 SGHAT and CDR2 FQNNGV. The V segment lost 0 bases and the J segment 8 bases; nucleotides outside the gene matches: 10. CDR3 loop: CASSLETGVLTTTQYF. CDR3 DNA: TGTGCCAGCAGCTTAGAGACAGGGGTACTAACAACTACGCAGTATTTT.

This chain's CDR3 is CASSLPLGGGGPYEQYF. CDR3 bases: TGTGCCAGCAGCTTACCCCTGGGGGGGGGAGGCCCCTACGAGCAGTACTTC. The rearrangement joins TRBV7-8 to TRBJ2-7, with 7 bases that match TRBD2. This CDR3 spans 17 amino acids. Per germline, CDR1 SGHVS and CDR2 FQNEAQ. The V segment lost 2 bases and the J segment 2 bases; nucleotides outside the gene matches: 12.

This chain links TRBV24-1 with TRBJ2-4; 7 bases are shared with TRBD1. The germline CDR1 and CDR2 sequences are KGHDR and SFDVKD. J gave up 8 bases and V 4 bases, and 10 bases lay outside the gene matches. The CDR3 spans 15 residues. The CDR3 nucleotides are TGTGCCACCAGTGACCCGACAGGGTCTGGGGACATTCAGTACTTC. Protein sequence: CATSDPTGSGDIQYF.

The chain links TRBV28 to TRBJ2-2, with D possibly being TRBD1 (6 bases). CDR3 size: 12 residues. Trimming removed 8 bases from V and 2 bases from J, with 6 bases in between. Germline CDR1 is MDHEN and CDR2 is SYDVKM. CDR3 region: CASGGNTGELFF. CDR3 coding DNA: TGTGCCAGCGGGGGCAACACCGGGGAGCTGTTTTTT.

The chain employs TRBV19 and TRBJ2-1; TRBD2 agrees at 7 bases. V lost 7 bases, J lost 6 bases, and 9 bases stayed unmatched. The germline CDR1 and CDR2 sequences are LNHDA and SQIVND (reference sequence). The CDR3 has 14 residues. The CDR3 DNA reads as TGTGCCAGTAATGGGCTAGCGGAAGGCAATGAGCAGTTCTTC. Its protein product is CASNGLAEGNEQFF.

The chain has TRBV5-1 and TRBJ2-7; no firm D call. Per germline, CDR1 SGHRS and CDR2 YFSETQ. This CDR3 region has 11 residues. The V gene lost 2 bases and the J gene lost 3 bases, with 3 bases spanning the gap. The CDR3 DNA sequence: TGCGCCAGCAGCTTTATCTACGAGCAGTACTTC. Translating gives CASSFIYEQYF. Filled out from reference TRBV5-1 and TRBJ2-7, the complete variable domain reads KAGVTQTPRYLIKTRGQQVTLSCSPISGHRSVSWYQQTPGQGLQFLFEYFSETQRNKGNFPGRFSGRQFSNSRSEMNVSTLELGDSALYLCASSFIYEQYFGPGTRLTVT.

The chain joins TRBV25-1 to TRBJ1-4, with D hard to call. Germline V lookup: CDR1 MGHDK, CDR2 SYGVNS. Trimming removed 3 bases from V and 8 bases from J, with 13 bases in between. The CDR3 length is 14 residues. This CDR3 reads CASSDVGGFEKLFF. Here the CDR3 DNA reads TGTGCCAGCAGTGACGTCGGCGGGTTCGAAAAACTGTTTTTT.

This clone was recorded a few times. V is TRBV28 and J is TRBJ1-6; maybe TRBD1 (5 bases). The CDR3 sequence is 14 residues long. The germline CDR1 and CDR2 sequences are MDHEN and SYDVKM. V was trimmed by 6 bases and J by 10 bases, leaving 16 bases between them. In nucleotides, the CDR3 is TGTGCCAGCAGCCGGTACACAGGAATGTCACCCCTCCACTTT. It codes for CASSRYTGMSPLHF. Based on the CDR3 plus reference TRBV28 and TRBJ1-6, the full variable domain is DVKVTQSSRYLVKRTGEKVFLECVQDMDHENMFWYRQDPGLGLRLIYFSYDVKMKEKGDIPEGYSVSREKKERFSLILESASTNQTSMYLCASSRYTGMSPLHFGNGTRLTVT.

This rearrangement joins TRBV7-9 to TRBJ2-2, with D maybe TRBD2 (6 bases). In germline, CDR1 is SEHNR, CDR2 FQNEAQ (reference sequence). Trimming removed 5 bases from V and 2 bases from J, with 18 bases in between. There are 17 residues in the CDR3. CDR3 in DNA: TGTGCCAGCAGCCGAATCATGGCGGGGCCCAACACCGGGGAGCTGTTTTTT. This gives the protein CASSRIMAGPNTGELFF.

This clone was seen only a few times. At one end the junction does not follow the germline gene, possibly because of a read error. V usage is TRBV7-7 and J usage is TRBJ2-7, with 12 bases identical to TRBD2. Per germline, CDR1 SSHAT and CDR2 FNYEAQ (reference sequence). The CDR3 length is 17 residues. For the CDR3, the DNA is TGTGCTAGCAGCTTAGCGCTAGCGGGGGGGCCGCTATACGAGCAGTACTTC. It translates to CASSLALAGGPLYEQYF. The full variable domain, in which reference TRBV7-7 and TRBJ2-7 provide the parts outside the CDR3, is GAGVSQSPRYKVTKRGQDVTLRCDPISSHATLYWYQQALGQGPEFLTYFNYEAQPDKSGLPSDRFSAERPEGSISTLTIQRTEQRDSAMYRCASSLALAGGPLYEQYFGPGTRLTVT.

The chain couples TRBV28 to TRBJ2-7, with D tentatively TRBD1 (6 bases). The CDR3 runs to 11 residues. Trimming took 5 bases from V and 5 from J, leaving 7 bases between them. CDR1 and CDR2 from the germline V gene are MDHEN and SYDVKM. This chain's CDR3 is CASSNRDEQYF. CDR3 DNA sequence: TGTGCCAGCAGTAACAGGGACGAGCAGTACTTC. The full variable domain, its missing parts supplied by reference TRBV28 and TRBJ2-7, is DVKVTQSSRYLVKRTGEKVFLECVQDMDHENMFWYRQDPGLGLRLIYFSYDVKMKEKGDIPEGYSVSREKKERFSLILESASTNQTSMYLCASSNRDEQYFGPGTRLTVT.

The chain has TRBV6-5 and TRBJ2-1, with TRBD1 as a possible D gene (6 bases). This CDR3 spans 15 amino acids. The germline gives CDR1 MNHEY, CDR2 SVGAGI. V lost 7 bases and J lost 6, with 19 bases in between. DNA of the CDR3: TGTGCCAGCACCCAACAGGGATCCCTATCCAATGAGCAGTTCTTC. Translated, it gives CASTQQGSLSNEQFF.

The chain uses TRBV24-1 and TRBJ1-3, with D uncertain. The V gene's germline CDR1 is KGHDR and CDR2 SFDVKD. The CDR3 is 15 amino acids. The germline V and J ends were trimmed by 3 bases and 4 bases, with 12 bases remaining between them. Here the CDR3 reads CATSDPGDTGNTIYF. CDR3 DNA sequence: TGTGCCACCAGTGATCCCGGCGACACGGGAAACACCATATATTTT.